A selection of T cell receptor beta chains follows, all from one sample in a study of tumor and adjacent non-tumor tissue in lung cancer. TCRdb reanalysed the multiplex PCR reads using MiXCR and keeps one entry per CDR3 protein. There are about 120,000 distinct CDR3 sequences in the sample; under 90% occur only once, and approximately 22% lies in the top ten. Sample: lung tumor tissue. These receptors came from a man in his 70s with non-small cell lung cancer. Both conserved end residues are part of each CDR3. D genes are given only for firm matches. Expanded clones are given a class, and other clones once, few, many or no size at all.

CDR3	DNA	D	J	V	length	size
CASNHLPGRLYSNQPLHF	TGCGCCAGCAACCACCTTCCAGGCAGACTCTATAGCAATCAGCCCCTGCATTTT	-	TRBJ1-5	TRBV4-1	18	-
CTSSWRTGQLQETQCF	TGCACCAGCAGCTGGCGAACGGGACAGCTACAAGAGACCCAGTGCTTC	TRBD1	TRBJ2-5	TRBV5-1	16	-
CAGSPLAGETWELFF	TGTGCCGGCAGCCCCCTAGCGGGGGAGACCTGGGAGCTGTTTTTT	TRBD2	TRBJ2-2	TRBV11-2	15	-
CASSNDSKNTEAFF	TGCGCCAGCAGCAACGACAGCAAGAACACTGAAGCTTTCTTT	-	TRBJ1-1	TRBV5-1	14	-
CTSSQDSVWHPGDYTF	TGCACCAGCAGCCAAGATTCTGTGTGGCATCCGGGTGACTACACCTTC	-	TRBJ1-2	TRBV4-3	16	once
CASSPNMGRGYTF	TGCGCCAGCAGCCCAAACATGGGCAGAGGGTACACCTTC	-	TRBJ1-2	TRBV4-1	13	-
CTSSKPTGMETQYF	TGTACCAGCAGCAAACCGACAGGGATGGAGACCCAGTACTTC	TRBD1	TRBJ2-5	TRBV28	14	-
CSVYASSSSGTQYF	TGCAGCGTTTACGCTTCTTCTAGCTCAGGTACGCAGTATTTT	-	TRBJ2-3	TRBV29-1	14	-
CASSDWDLEAYGYTF	TGTGCCAGCAGCGATTGGGACTTAGAGGCCTATGGCTACACCTTC	-	TRBJ1-2	TRBV5-4	15	medium-sized
CASSIGTSREFGEIQYF	TGTGCCAGCAGCATAGGGACTAGTCGGGAATTCGGGGAGATTCAGTACTTC	TRBD2	TRBJ2-5	TRBV11-2	17	-
CASSQEFGTDASIDTQYF	TGCGCCAGCAGCCAAGAATTCGGCACCGACGCAAGCATAGATACGCAGTATTTC	-	TRBJ2-3	TRBV4-1	18	-
CGVGGMAGGVMQYF	TGCGGCGTCGGCGGAATGGCCGGCGGTGTGATGCAGTACTTC	-	TRBJ2-7	TRBV29-1	14	once
CASSTVGGANVPTF	TGTGCCAGCAGTACAGTGGGAGGGGCCAACGTCCCGACTTTC	TRBD2	TRBJ2-6	TRBV6-2/TRBV6-3	14	-
CASNVDRVYEQYF	TGTGCCAGCAATGTCGACAGGGTCTACGAGCAGTACTTC	TRBD1	TRBJ2-7	TRBV6-1	13	-
CVSSSGDGGPDRQYF	TGTGTCAGCAGTTCGGGGGACGGGGGGCCAGATAGGCAGTATTTT	-	TRBJ2-3	TRBV12-3/TRBV12-4	15	once
CVSTLRGGTGSNEQSF	TGTGTCAGCACCCTAAGGGGGGGCACCGGGTCCAATGAGCAATCCTTC	-	TRBJ2-1	TRBV6-1	16	-
CASSPGSGNTIYF	TGTGCCAGCAGCCCTGGGTCCGGAAACACCATATATTTT	-	TRBJ1-3	TRBV7-2	13	-
CASNQADSSQPQHF	TGTGCCAGCAACCAGGCTGACAGTAGTCAGCCCCAACATTTT	-	TRBJ1-5	TRBV4-2	14	-
CAGKGKGETYEQYF	TGTGCCGGCAAGGGCAAAGGGGAGACCTACGAGCAGTACTTC	-	TRBJ2-7	TRBV6-6	14	-
CTRVMFWGSPLHF	TGTACTAGGGTCATGTTTTGGGGTTCACCCCTTCACTTT	-	TRBJ1-6	TRBV6-6	13	-
CASSLEGTIGNIIYF	TGTGCCAGCAGCTTAGAAGGGACAATTGGAAACATTATATATTTT	-	TRBJ1-3	TRBV11-3	15	once
CASSFGENTDTQYF	TGTGCCAGCAGCTTCGGCGAGAACACAGATACGCAGTATTTT	-	TRBJ2-3	TRBV11-3	14	-
CASSLDIRNPSYDQYF	TGTGCCAGCAGCTTAGATATACGGAATCCCTCCTACGATCAGTACTTC	-	TRBJ2-7	TRBV11-3	16	-
CVSNQDRGQGARNTEAFF	TGTGTCAGCAACCAAGATCGGGGACAGGGGGCCCGGAACACTGAAGCTTTCTTT	TRBD1	TRBJ1-1	TRBV4-2	18	-
CASSLHVRDWISYNEQFF	TGTGCCAGCAGCCTACATGTGCGGGACTGGATCTCCTACAATGAGCAGTTTTTC	-	TRBJ2-1	TRBV11-2	18	-
CASSQPPTDTQYF	TGTGCCAGCAGCCAACCACCCACAGATACGCAGTATTTT	-	TRBJ2-3	TRBV7-2	13	-
CASGQGDSGRPTDTQYF	TGTGCCAGCGGCCAGGGGGACAGCGGGAGGCCCACAGATACGCAGTATTTT	TRBD2	TRBJ2-3	TRBV5-6	17	-
CARSRSWGQANEKLFF	TGTGCCAGAAGCCGATCATGGGGCCAGGCTAATGAAAAACTGTTTTTT	-	TRBJ1-4	TRBV28	16	-
CTSIGTGLYEHYF	TGTACCAGCATAGGGACAGGTTTGTACGAGCACTACTTC	TRBD1	TRBJ2-7	TRBV6-1	13	-
CASCLHVRDWASYTEPFF	TGTGCCAGCTGCTTACATGTGCGGGACTGGGCCTCCTACACTGAGCCGTTCTTC	-	TRBJ2-1	TRBV11-2	18	-
CACSSAGTGIPQETQYF	TGTGCCTGCAGTTCCGCCGGGACAGGTATCCCACAAGAGACCCAGTACTTC	TRBD1	TRBJ2-5	TRBV6-5	17	-
CASCLLTGFGYCYTF	TGTGCCAGCTGTTTATTGACAGGATTTGGCTATTGCTACACCTTC	-	TRBJ1-2	TRBV12-3/TRBV12-4	15	-